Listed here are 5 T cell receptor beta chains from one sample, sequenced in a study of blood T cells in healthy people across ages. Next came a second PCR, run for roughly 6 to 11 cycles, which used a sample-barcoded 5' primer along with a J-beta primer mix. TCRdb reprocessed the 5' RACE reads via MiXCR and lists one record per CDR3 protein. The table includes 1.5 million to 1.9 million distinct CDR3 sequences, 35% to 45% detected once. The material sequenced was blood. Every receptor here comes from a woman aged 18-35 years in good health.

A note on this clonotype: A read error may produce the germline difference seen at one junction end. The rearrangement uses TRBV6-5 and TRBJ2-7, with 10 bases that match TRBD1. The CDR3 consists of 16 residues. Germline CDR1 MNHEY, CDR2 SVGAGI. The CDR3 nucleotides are TGTTCCAGCAATAGGCGTCCGGGACAGGGGAACTACGAGCAGTACTTC. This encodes CSSNRRPGQGNYEQYF.

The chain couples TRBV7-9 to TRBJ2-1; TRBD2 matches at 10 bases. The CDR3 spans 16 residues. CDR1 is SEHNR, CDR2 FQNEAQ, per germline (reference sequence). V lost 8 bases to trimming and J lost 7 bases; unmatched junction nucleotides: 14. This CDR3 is CASFPPLAGVENEQFF. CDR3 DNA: TGTGCCAGCTTCCCCCCCCTAGCGGGAGTCGAGAATGAGCAGTTCTTC.

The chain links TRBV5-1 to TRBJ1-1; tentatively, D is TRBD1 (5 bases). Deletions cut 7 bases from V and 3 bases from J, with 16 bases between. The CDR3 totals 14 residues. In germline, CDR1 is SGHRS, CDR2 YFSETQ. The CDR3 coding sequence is TGCGCCAGCGGACAAGGGTTGGAGTACACTGAAGCTTTCTTT. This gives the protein CASGQGLEYTEAFF.

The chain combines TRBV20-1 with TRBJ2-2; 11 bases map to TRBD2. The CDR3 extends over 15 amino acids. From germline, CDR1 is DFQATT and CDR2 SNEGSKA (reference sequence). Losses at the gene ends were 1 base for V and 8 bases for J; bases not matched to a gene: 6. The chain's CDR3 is CSARVLAGVEGELFF. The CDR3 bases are TGCAGTGCTAGAGTACTAGCGGGAGTTGAAGGGGAGCTGTTTTTT.

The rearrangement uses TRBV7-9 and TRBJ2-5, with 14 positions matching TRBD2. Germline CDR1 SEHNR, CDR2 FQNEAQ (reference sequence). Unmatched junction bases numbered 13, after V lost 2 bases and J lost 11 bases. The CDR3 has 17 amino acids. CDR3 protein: CASSLPGLAGDYNEQYF. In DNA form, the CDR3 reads TGTGCCAGCAGCTTACCGGGACTAGCGGGAGACTACAATGAGCAGTACTTC.